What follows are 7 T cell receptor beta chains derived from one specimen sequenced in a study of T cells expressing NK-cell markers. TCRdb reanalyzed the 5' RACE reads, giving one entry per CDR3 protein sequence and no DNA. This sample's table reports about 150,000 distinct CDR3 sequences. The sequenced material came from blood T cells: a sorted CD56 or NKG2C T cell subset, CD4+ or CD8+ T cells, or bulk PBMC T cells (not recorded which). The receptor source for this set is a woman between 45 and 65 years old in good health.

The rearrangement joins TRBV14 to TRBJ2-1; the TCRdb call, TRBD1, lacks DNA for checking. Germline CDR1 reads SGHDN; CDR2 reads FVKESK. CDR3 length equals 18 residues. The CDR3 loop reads CASSQAGWRLLSYNEQFF.

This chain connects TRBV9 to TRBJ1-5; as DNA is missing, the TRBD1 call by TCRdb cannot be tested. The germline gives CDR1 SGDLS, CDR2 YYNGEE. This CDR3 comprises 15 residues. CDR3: CASSVGDREGQPQHF. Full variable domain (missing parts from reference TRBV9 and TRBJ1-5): DSGVTQTPKHLITATGQRVTLRCSPRSGDLSVYWYQQSLDQGLQFLIQYYNGEERAKGNILERFSAQQFPDLHSELNLSSLELGDSALYFCASSVGDREGQPQHFGDGTRLSIL.

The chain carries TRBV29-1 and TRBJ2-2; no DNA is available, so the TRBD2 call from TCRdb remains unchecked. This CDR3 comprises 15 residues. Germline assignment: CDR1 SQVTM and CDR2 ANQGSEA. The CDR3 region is CSVGLAEANTGELFF.

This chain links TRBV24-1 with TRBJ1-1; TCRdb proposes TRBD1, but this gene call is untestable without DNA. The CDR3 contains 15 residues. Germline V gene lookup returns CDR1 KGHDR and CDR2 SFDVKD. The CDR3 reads CATSDSTLGDTEAFF.

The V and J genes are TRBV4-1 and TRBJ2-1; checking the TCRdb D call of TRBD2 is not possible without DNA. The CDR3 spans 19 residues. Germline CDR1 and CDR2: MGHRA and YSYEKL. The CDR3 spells CASSQDEGLAGGTYNEQFF.

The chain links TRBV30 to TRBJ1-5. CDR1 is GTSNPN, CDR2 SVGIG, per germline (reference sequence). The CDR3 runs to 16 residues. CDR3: CAWTPSKGRVGQPQHF.

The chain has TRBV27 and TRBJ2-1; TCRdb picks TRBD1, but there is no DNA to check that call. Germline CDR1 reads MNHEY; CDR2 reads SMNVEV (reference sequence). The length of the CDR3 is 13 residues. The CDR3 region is CASRPGTDNEQFF.